These 9 T cell receptor beta chains were all obtained from the same sample, sequenced in a study of T-cell reconstitution after alpha-beta-depleted transplantation in children. It was with unique molecular identifiers that the TCRbeta library was prepared. TCRdb analysed the PCR reads with MiXCR anew, one entry per CDR3 protein. The table includes about 230,000 distinct CDR3 sequences, roughly a tenth detected once. Sequenced here: PBMCs from the stem cell graft donor, sampled from the stem cell graft. Every receptor here comes from a human donor who donated a stem cell graft to a child with acute lymphoblastic leukemia.

The chain has TRBV5-1 and TRBJ2-3; 8 bases match TRBD2. J lost 2 bases, V lost 5 bases, and 7 bases had no gene match. The CDR3 has 15 residues. In germline, CDR1 is SGHRS, CDR2 YFSETQ. The CDR3 coding sequence is TGCGCCAGCAGGCCGGGGGGGTTGGACACAGATACGCAGTATTTT. Its translation is CASRPGGLDTDTQYF.

This clonotype has a handful of counts. The gene calls are TRBV12-3 or TRBV12-4 and TRBJ1-2; D is perhaps TRBD1 (5 bases). Trimming took 0 bases from V and 4 from J, leaving 9 bases between them. This CDR3 has 14 amino acids. In DNA form, the CDR3 reads TGTGCCAGCAGTTTAGCTAGGGGTAGCTATGGCTACACCTTC. Its translation: CASSLARGSYGYTF.

The table lists this clonotype with many counts. The CDR3 sequence: CASSYRQGPISDTQYF. The CDR3, as DNA: TGTGCCAGCAGTTATCGTCAGGGGCCAATATCAGATACGCAGTATTTT. The rearrangement uses TRBV6-2 or TRBV6-3 and TRBJ2-3, with D tentatively TRBD1 (6 bases). The germline gives CDR1 MNHEY, CDR2 SVGEGT. The CDR3 runs to 16 residues. V was pared by 3 bases and J by 4 bases, with 17 bases between.

This clonotype was seen a few times. CDR3 region: CASSFTGVELFF. In DNA form, the CDR3 reads TGTGCCAGCAGCTTCACAGGGGTGGAGCTGTTTTTT. The J gene is TRBJ2-2, the V gene TRBV11-2; TRBD1 aligns across 7 bases. This CDR3 comprises 12 residues. After removal of 3 bases from V and 10 bases from J, the junction contained 2 bases not matched to a gene. Per germline, CDR1 SGHAT and CDR2 FQNNGV.

This clonotype was counted between two and nine times. The chain recombines TRBV30 with TRBJ2-2; 10 bases are a match to TRBD1. Per germline, CDR1 GTSNPN and CDR2 SVGIG (reference sequence). V trimming: 1 base; J trimming: 0 bases; junction bases outside the gene matches: 8. CDR3 length: 18 amino acids. The DNA of the CDR3 is TGTGCCTGGAGTGACCGCACGGGACAGGGGTCGAACACCGGGGAGCTGTTTTTT. Its translation: CAWSDRTGQGSNTGELFF.

The V and J genes are TRBV25-1 and TRBJ2-7; 11 bases line up with TRBD2. Trimming cost V 3 bases and J 4 bases; bases outside gene matches: 11. The germline V gene has CDR1 MGHDK and CDR2 SYGVNS. There are 17 residues in the CDR3. In nucleotides, the CDR3 is TGTGCCAGCAGTGAGCCCAGACTAGCGGGGCCGGGGTACGAGCAGTACTTC. This sequence encodes CASSEPRLAGPGYEQYF.

In its sample, this clonotype was seen a few times. CDR3 sequence (DNA): TGTGCCAGCAGCCTGGAGAAGGGTTTGGACAATGAGCAGTTCTTC. This encodes CASSLEKGLDNEQFF. This chain links TRBV12-3 or TRBV12-4 with TRBJ2-1; D is unclear. The CDR3 is made up of 15 amino acids. V lost 6 bases and J lost 5, with 17 bases in between.

V usage is TRBV7-9 and J usage is TRBJ2-1; D tentatively fits TRBD1 or TRBD2 (5 bases each). CDR1 is SEHNR and CDR2 is FQNEAQ in the germline V gene (reference sequence). V was trimmed by 6 bases and J by 5 bases, leaving 20 bases between them. The CDR3 covers 16 residues. The CDR3 here is CASSRGKAGYDNEQFF. CDR3 sequence (DNA): TGTGCCAGCAGTCGAGGGAAGGCAGGGTATGACAATGAGCAGTTCTTC. The full variable domain, in which reference TRBV7-9 and TRBJ2-1 provide the parts outside the CDR3, is DTGVSQNPRHKITKRGQNVTFRCDPISEHNRLYWYRQTLGQGPEFLTYFQNEAQLEKSRLLSDRFSAERPKGSFSTLEIQRTEQGDSAMYLCASSRGKAGYDNEQFFGPGTRLTVL.

V and J are TRBV5-6 and TRBJ2-2, with D hard to call. Germline V gene lookup returns CDR1 SGHDT and CDR2 YYEEEE. Trimming stripped 4 bases from V and 2 bases from J, with 12 bases between. The CDR3 runs to 15 residues. CDR3 DNA: TGTGCCAGCAGCCGCGGACGGCCTAACACCGGGGAGCTGTTTTTT. It codes for CASSRGRPNTGELFF. Using reference TRBV5-6 and TRBJ2-2 for the parts outside the CDR3, the full variable domain is DAGVTQSPTHLIKTRGQQVTLRCSPKSGHDTVSWYQQALGQGPQFIFQYYEEEERQRGNFPDRFSGHQFPNYSSELNVNALLLGDSALYLCASSRGRPNTGELFFGEGSRLTVL.